The TCR beta chain under discussion was sequenced for a study of blood T cell repertoires in COVID-19. The sample holds a few counts of this clone. CDR3 length: 14 residues. J lost 5 bases, V lost 7 bases, and 11 bases had no gene match. The germline V gene encodes CDR1 MNHEY and CDR2 SVGAGI. Profiled with immunoSEQ multiplex PCR; TCRdb holds only in-frame clones, not every one. The data show over 85,000 clones, around 80% seen once. The sequenced material came from peripheral blood. This chain connects TRBV6-5 to TRBJ2-7; 7 nucleotides line up with TRBD1. The TCR was taken from a man aged 55 to 69 with active or convalescent COVID-19. In DNA form, the CDR3 reads TGTGCCAGCATCCGAGAGGGGGCTTTCCACGAGCAGTACTTC. Translation gives CASIREGAFHEQYF.